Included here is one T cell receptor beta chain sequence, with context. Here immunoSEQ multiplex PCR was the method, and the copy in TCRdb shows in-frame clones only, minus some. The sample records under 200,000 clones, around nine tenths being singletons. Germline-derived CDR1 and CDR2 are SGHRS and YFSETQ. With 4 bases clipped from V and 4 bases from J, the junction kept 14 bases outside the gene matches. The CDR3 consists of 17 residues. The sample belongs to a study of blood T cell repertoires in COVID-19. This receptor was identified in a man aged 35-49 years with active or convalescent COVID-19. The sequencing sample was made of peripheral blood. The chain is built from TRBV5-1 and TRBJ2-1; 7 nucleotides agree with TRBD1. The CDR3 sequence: CASSVQGPLGAYNEQFF. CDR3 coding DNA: TGCGCCAGCAGCGTACAGGGGCCCCTCGGGGCGTACAATGAGCAGTTCTTC.